Sequencing of this T cell receptor beta chain was carried out in a study of blood T cell repertoires in COVID-19. Per the authors' pipeline: Estimation of nucleated cell counts was performed using reference gene primer amplification. Assay used: immunoSEQ multiplex PCR; TCRdb lists only in-frame clones, some missing. V and J calls and clone size follow that table, whereas D and trimming were derived from the DNA. The sample contains about 270,000 clones, around 87% of which appear only once. This CDR3 has 16 residues. The J segment lost 7 bases and the V segment lost 7 bases, leaving 12 bases of the junction unmatched. Germline CDR1 reads SGHTA; CDR2 reads FQGTGA. The table lists this clone with a count of one.

The source material was peripheral blood. This clonotype was sampled from a woman between 45 and 65 years old with acute or convalescent COVID-19. The rearrangement joins TRBV7-3 to TRBJ2-1; 11 nucleotides match TRBD2. CDR3 bases: TGTGCCAGCACCGGAGGGGTTCTAGCGGGAGGAAATGAGCAGTTCTTC. This translates into CASTGGVLAGGNEQFF.